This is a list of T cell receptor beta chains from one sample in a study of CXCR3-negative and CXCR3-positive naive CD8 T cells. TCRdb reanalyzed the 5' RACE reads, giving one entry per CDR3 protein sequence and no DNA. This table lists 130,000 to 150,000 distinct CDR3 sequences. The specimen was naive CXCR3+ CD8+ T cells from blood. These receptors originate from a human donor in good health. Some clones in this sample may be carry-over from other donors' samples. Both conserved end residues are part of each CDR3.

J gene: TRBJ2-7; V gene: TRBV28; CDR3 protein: CASSYKYEQYF
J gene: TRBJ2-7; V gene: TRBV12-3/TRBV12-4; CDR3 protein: CASSPDGQSSYEQYF
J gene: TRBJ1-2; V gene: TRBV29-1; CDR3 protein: CSDLGQPYGYTF
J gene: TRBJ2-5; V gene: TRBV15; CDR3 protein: CATSGGGAARTETQYF
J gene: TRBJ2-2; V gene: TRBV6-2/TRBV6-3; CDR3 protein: CASSTGAGGELFF
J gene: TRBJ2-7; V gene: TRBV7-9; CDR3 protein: CASSLGAISYEQYF
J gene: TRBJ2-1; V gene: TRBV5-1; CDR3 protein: CASSLWLAGGLNEQFF
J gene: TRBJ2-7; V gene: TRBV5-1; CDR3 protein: CASSLTVGYEQYF
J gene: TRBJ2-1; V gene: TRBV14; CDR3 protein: CASSQDSGSFNEQFF
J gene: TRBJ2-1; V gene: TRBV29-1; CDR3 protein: CSVDTGIPYNEQFF
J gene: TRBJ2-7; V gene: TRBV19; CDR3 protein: CASPKEGLAEQYF
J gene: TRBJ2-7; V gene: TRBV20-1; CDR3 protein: CSAGEGGGQYF
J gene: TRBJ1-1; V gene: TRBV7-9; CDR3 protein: CASSVGSVPGEAFF
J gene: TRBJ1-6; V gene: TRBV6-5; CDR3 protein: CASTNLRETGVGPLHF
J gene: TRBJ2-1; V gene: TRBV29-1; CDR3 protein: CSVETIELTGDYYNEQFF
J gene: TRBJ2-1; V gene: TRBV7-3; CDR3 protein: CASSLQGDAEQFF
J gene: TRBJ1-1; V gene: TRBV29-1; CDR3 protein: CSVEAQGEAFF
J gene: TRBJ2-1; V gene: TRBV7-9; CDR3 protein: CASSLGPSGNEQFF
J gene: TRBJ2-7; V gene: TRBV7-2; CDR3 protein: CASSLVVGGGRGEQYF
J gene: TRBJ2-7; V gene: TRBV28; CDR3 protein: CASSFRGVSSYEQYF
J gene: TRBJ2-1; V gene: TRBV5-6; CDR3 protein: CASSLSSGEGLFF
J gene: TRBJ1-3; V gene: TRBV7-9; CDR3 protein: CASSLDFGAGNTIYF
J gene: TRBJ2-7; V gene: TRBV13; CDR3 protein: CASSGGRGSEQYF
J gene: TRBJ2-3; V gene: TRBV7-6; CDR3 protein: CASSLTGHSTDTQYF
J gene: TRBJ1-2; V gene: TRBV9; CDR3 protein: CASSVKGGLLGGYTF
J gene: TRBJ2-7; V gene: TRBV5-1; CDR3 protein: CASSLVAGKTDEQYF
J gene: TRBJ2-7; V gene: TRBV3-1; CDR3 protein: CASSPLDQVYKQYF
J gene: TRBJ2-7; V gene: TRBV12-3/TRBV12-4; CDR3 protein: CASSSGLFRYEQYF
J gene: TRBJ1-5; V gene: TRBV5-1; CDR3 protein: CASSMGPSNQPQHF
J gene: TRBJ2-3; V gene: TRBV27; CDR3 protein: CASSRGTDTQYF
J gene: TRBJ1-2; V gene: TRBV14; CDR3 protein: CASRQTGFDSGYTF
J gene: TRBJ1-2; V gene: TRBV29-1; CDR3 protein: CSVEGSAGTHVDYGYTF
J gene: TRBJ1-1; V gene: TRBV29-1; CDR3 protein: CSVEDRTINTEAFF
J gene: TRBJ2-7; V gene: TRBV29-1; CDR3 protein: CSVVWTGGTYEQYF
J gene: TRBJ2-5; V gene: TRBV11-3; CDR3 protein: CASSMGTANHETQYF
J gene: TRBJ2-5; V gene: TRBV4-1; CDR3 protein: CASSQDPSGGTQETQYF
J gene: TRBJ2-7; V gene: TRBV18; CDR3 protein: CATGGSTYEQYF
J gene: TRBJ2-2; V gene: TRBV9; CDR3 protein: CASSGTGSNTGELFF
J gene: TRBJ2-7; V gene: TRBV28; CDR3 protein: CASSFPSYEQYF
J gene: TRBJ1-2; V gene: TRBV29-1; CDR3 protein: CSALGAGEGYGYTF